The 22 T cell receptor beta chains listed next were all sequenced from one sample in a study of breast tumors, draining lymph nodes, adjacent tissues. MiXCR, run by TCRdb on the multiplex PCR reads, gives a single entry per CDR3 protein. The table records some 130,000 distinct CDR3 sequences, less than 20% of them present only once. Axillary draining lymph nodes of breast cancer patients supplied the node samples. The sequenced material came from axillary lymph node tissue. The receptor source for this set is a female donor with breast cancer. Some clones in this sample may be carry-over from other donors' samples.

This clonotype was found many times. The chain couples TRBV20-1 to TRBJ2-7; the D is unclear. Germline V gene data show CDR1 as DFQATT and CDR2 as SNEGSKA (reference sequence). Trimming cost V 0 bases and J 6 bases, with 15 bases left between them. The CDR3 consists of 14 residues. CDR3 sequence reads: CSARDRFRPLEQYF. The CDR3 nucleotides read TGCAGTGCTAGAGATCGCTTTAGGCCCCTCGAGCAGTACTTC.

This clonotype was detected only a few times. The chain employs TRBV25-1 and TRBJ2-5; D is perhaps TRBD1 (6 bases). V was pared by 6 bases and J by 4 bases, with 12 bases between. This CDR3 has 13 amino acids. The germline CDR1 and CDR2 sequences are MGHDK and SYGVNS. CDR3 protein: CASRAGTRETQYF. CDR3 bases: TGTGCCAGCAGAGCCGGGACACGAGAGACCCAGTACTTC.

This clonotype was detected once. A read error may be the cause here, since a much bigger clone is one base away. The V call is TRBV19, the J call TRBJ1-6; D is undetermined. V dropped 6 bases and J dropped 10 bases, with 13 bases sitting between them. The CDR3 length is 13 residues. Per the germline V gene, CDR1 is LNHDA and CDR2 is SQIVND (reference sequence). CDR3 coding DNA: TGTGCCAGTAGCTCTGGACGGCTCTCACCCCTCCACTTT. Residues: CASSSGRLSPLHF.

This clonotype was recorded at least ten times. The chain has TRBV7-2 and TRBJ1-5; TRBD1 is a possible D gene (6 bases). V was trimmed by 5 bases and J by 1 base, leaving 9 bases between them. The CDR3 runs to 14 residues. CDR1 SGHTA and CDR2 FQGNSA come from the germline V gene. In DNA form, the CDR3 reads TGTGCCAGCAGCCGGGACACAAGCAATCAGCCCCAGCATTTT. Translating it yields CASSRDTSNQPQHF.

This clonotype was counted ten times or more. This chain uses TRBV20-1 with TRBJ2-7, with 12 bases aligning to TRBD2. Looked up from germline, CDR1 is DFQATT and CDR2 is SNEGSKA (reference sequence). The CDR3 covers 16 residues. With 4 bases clipped from V and 0 bases from J, the junction kept 7 bases outside the gene matches. The CDR3 loop is CSAIPGLAGYSYEQYF. The CDR3 DNA sequence: TGCAGTGCTATCCCGGGACTAGCGGGTTACTCCTACGAGCAGTACTTC.

The gene calls are TRBV5-6 and TRBJ1-1, with 7 bases that match TRBD1. Germline values: CDR1 SGHDT, CDR2 YYEEEE. CDR3 length: 16 amino acids. Unmatched junction bases numbered 13, after V lost 3 bases and J lost 5 bases. CDR3 bases: TGTGCCAGCAGCTGGCTGGGAGGGGGCTTTGGAACTGAAGCTTTCTTT. Encoded protein: CASSWLGGGFGTEAFF.

This clonotype was recorded at least ten times. V and J are TRBV9 and TRBJ1-4; D perhaps matches TRBD1 (5 bases). The V end lost 5 bases, the J end lost 8 bases, and 10 bases lay between the germline ends. The germline V gene encodes CDR1 SGDLS and CDR2 YYNGEE. The CDR3 contains 12 residues. In DNA form, the CDR3 reads TGTGCCAGCAGGGGACTTGAGGAAAAACTGTTTTTT. Translated: CASRGLEEKLFF. The whole variable domain, remainder taken from reference TRBV9 and TRBJ1-4, is DSGVTQTPKHLITATGQRVTLRCSPRSGDLSVYWYQQSLDQGLQFLIQYYNGEERAKGNILERFSAQQFPDLHSELNLSSLELGDSALYFCASRGLEEKLFFGSGTQLSVL.

Worth noting for this clonotype: One end of the junction is discordant with germline, which a read error may explain. The V gene is TRBV3-1, the J gene TRBJ1-6, with TRBD1 as a possible D gene (5 bases). Germline V gene sequence: CDR1 LGHDT, CDR2 YNNKEL (reference sequence). This CDR3 comprises 15 residues. CDR3 in amino acids: CASSQRGLENSRLHF. The CDR3 bases are TGTGCCAGCAGCCAGAGGGGACTCGAGAATTCACGCCTCCACTTT.

Concerning this clonotype: Being one base from a much bigger clone, this may be a read error. The chain uses TRBV20-1 and TRBJ1-5; no clear D gene. CDR1 is DFQATT and CDR2 is SNEGSKA in the germline V gene (reference sequence). This CDR3 is 12 amino acids long. CDR3 residues: CSALGGNQPRHF. CDR3 DNA: TGCAGTGCACTTGGAGGCAATCAGCCCCGGCATTTT.

This clonotype has a count of ten or more. J is TRBJ2-1 and V is TRBV25-1; possibly TRBD2 for D (5 bases). Germline V lookup: CDR1 MGHDK, CDR2 SYGVNS. Trimming removed 1 base at V and 9 bases at J, with 7 bases between. The CDR3 sequence is 12 residues long. CDR3 sequence reads: CASSELAGEQFF. DNA of the CDR3: TGTGCCAGCAGTGAATTGGCGGGTGAGCAGTTCTTC. The full variable domain, its missing parts supplied by reference TRBV25-1 and TRBJ2-1, is EADIYQTPRYLVIGTGKKITLECSQTMGHDKMYWYQQDPGMELHLIHYSYGVNSTEKGDLSSESTVSRIRTEHFPLTLESARPSHTSQYLCASSELAGEQFFGPGTRLTVL.

The table lists this clonotype with many counts. V gene TRBV7-8 combines with J gene TRBJ1-2; D is uncertain. Trimming left V 1 base short and J 1 base short, with 10 bases between. Germline V gives CDR1 SGHVS, CDR2 FQNEAQ. The CDR3 covers 15 residues. As DNA, the CDR3 is TGTGCCAGCAGCTTAGGAGGTGCAGATAACTATGGCTACACCTTC. Amino acids: CASSLGGADNYGYTF. The full variable domain, its missing parts supplied by reference TRBV7-8 and TRBJ1-2, is GAGVSQSPRYKVAKRGQDVALRCDPISGHVSLFWYQQALGQGPEFLTYFQNEAQLDKSGLPSDRFFAERPEGSVSTLKIQRTQQEDSAVYLCASSLGGADNYGYTFGSGTRLTVV.

This clonotype occurred many times. The chain uses TRBV6-6 and TRBJ1-5, with 7 bases identical to TRBD1. The CDR3 contains 16 residues. V dropped 6 bases and J dropped 0; count of bases not matched to a gene: 8. Germline CDR1 is MNHNY and CDR2 is SVGAGI (reference sequence). The CDR3 DNA follows: TGTGCCAGCAGCCAACTCGGGACAGATAGCAATCAGCCCCAGCATTTT. This gives the protein CASSQLGTDSNQPQHF.

This clonotype was seen at least ten times. The chain couples TRBV9 to TRBJ2-1; no definite D call. The V and J ends lost 0 bases and 7 bases respectively, with 14 bases between them. The CDR3 extends over 15 amino acids. In germline, CDR1 is SGDLS, CDR2 YYNGEE. The CDR3 DNA is TGTGCCAGCAGCGTAGACAGCAGTTTCCTTAATGAGCAGTTCTTC. Encoded protein: CASSVDSSFLNEQFF.

This clonotype was detected many times. The chain couples TRBV28 to TRBJ2-7; possibly TRBD1 for D (6 bases). The CDR3 consists of 16 residues. Germline V CDR1 and CDR2: MDHEN, SYDVKM. V lost 8 bases, J lost 3 bases, and 23 bases lay in between. This chain's CDR3 is CASRTRPDRTYYEQYF. CDR3 nucleotide sequence: TGTGCCAGCCGAACCCGCCCAGACAGGACGTACTACGAGCAGTACTTC.

This clonotype has ten or more counts. This chain connects TRBV19 to TRBJ2-1, with 10 bases identical to TRBD1. J lost 2 bases, V lost 9 bases, and 7 bases had no gene match. CDR3 size: 15 residues. Per the germline V gene, CDR1 is LNHDA and CDR2 is SQIVND (reference sequence). CDR3 sequence reads: CASAWTGGPYNEQFF. The CDR3, as DNA: TGTGCCAGCGCTTGGACAGGGGGACCCTACAATGAGCAGTTCTTC.

There are many counts of this clonotype. This chain uses TRBV3-1 with TRBJ1-2; TRBD1 aligns across 10 bases. Germline lookup yields CDR1 LGHDT and CDR2 YNNKEL (reference sequence). V gave up 4 bases and J gave up 7 bases; unmatched junction bases: 15. There are 17 residues in the CDR3. As DNA, the CDR3 is TGTGCCAGCAGCCCATACCCGGAAGGACAGGGGGGTCGTGGCTACACCTTC. Translating it yields CASSPYPEGQGGRGYTF.

This clonotype was recorded at least ten times. This chain joins TRBV24-1 and TRBJ1-2, with D uncertain. Germline V CDR1 and CDR2: KGHDR, SFDVKD. V was pared by 7 bases and J by 6 bases, with 8 bases between. This CDR3 spans 11 amino acids. CDR3 sequence (DNA): TGTGCCACCAGAAACAGCGATGGCTACACCTTC. It is translated as CATRNSDGYTF.

DNA for the CDR3: TGTGCCAGCAGCTCACGACTAGCGGGAGCGAACGGGGAGCTGTTTTTT. Protein sequence: CASSSRLAGANGELFF. The chain uses TRBV6-2 or TRBV6-3 and TRBJ2-2; 12 bases are shared with TRBD2. Germline lookup yields CDR1 MNHEY and CDR2 SVGEGT. The CDR3 extends over 16 amino acids. With 6 bases clipped from V and 7 bases from J, the junction kept 9 bases outside the gene matches.

This clonotype was counted once. A much larger clonotype is one base distant, so this may be a read error. The chain recombines TRBV19 with TRBJ2-7; TRBD2 might be the D (5 bases). V lost 5 bases and J lost 1, with 9 bases in between. CDR1 and CDR2 from the germline V gene are LNHDA and SQIVND (reference sequence). The CDR3 sequence is 13 residues long. The CDR3 here is CASSDGDSYEQYF. CDR3 sequence (DNA): TGTGCCAGTAGTGACGGGGATTCCTACGAGCAGTACTTC.

This clonotype was found many times. Here the CDR3 reads CASRQGGRSSLHF. CDR3 nucleotides: TGTGCCAGCAGGCAGGGAGGTCGGTCGTCCCTCCACTTT. The rearrangement links TRBV6-1 to TRBJ1-6, with D possibly matching TRBD1 (5 bases). Germline V gene lookup returns CDR1 MNHNS and CDR2 SASEGT. Trimming removed 6 bases at V and 14 bases at J, with 17 bases between. This CDR3 is 13 amino acids long.

Ten or more counts support this clonotype. The rearrangement links TRBV10-2 to TRBJ2-1; 13 nucleotides align to TRBD2. The length of the CDR3 is 15 residues. Germline CDR1 reads WSHSY; CDR2 reads SAAADI. Trimming at V came to 1 base and at J to 8 bases, leaving 2 bases not matched to a gene. CDR3 region: CASSEWTSGSDEQFF. In nucleotides, the CDR3 is TGCGCCAGCAGTGAGTGGACTAGCGGGAGCGATGAGCAGTTCTTC.

As for this clonotype: The conserved closing phenylalanine or tryptophan is absent in this CDR3, likely reflecting a read error. The J gene is TRBJ2-7, the V gene TRBV20-1; tentative D call: TRBD2 (5 bases). V was pared by 8 bases and J by 3 bases, with 17 bases between. The CDR3 has 13 amino acids. Germline-derived CDR1 and CDR2 are DFQATT and SNEGSKA (reference sequence). This CDR3 is CSLGGLTNYEQYL. DNA for the CDR3: TGCAGTTTGGGCGGGTTAACTAACTACGAGCAGTACCTC.